Below, 30 T cell receptor beta chains from the same sample are listed, as sequenced in a study of graft-versus-host responses after intestinal transplantation. Clones were read by immunoSEQ multiplex PCR, and TCRdb kept only the in-frame ones, dropping some. The sample lists 35,000 to 45,000 clones; over 85% were seen once. Sequences were derived from PBMCs, sampled 700 to 850 days after intestinal transplantation. The receptors shown here come from a human patient who received an intestinal transplant, so some T cells may come from the graft donor.

The CDR3 reads CASRTSGAFGSGNTIYF. The CDR3 DNA reads as TGCGCCAGCCGAACCTCGGGGGCATTCGGCTCTGGAAACACCATATATTTT. The chain carries TRBV23-1 and TRBJ1-3; possible D gene TRBD1, 6 bases. TRBV23-1 is labeled an ORF, and its function is uncertain. The CDR3 is 17 residues long. The ends were cut back, 8 bases at V and 0 bases at J, with 20 bases in the middle.

V and J are TRBV2 and TRBJ2-2; TRBD2 is a possible D gene (7 bases). Germline assignment: CDR1 SNHLY and CDR2 FYNNEI. The CDR3 covers 15 residues. Between the trimmed V and J ends, which lost 4 bases and 2 bases, there was a span of 11 bases. The CDR3 is CASSVRGANTGELFF. CDR3 nucleotides: TGTGCCAGCAGTGTTCGGGGGGCCAACACCGGGGAGCTGTTTTTT.

The chain joins TRBV5-6 to TRBJ1-3; 10 nucleotides match TRBD1. Unmatched junction bases numbered 1, after V lost 5 bases and J lost 2 bases. The CDR3 runs 14 residues. Per germline, CDR1 SGHDT and CDR2 YYEEEE. CDR3 DNA sequence: TGTGCCAGCAGTGGACAGGGGGCTGGAAACACCATATATTTT. Encoded protein: CASSGQGAGNTIYF. The variable domain in full, completed from reference TRBV5-6 and TRBJ1-3, reads DAGVTQSPTHLIKTRGQQVTLRCSPKSGHDTVSWYQQALGQGPQFIFQYYEEEERQRGNFPDRFSGHQFPNYSSELNVNALLLGDSALYLCASSGQGAGNTIYFGEGSWLTVV.

The gene calls are TRBV7-9 and TRBJ2-7; 7 nucleotides agree with TRBD1. Germline values: CDR1 SEHNR, CDR2 FQNEAQ (reference sequence). V was clipped by 5 bases and J by 2 bases; unmatched bases: 6. The CDR3 is made up of 14 amino acids. The CDR3 is CASSPGTATYEQYF. CDR3 coding DNA: TGTGCCAGCAGCCCGGGGACAGCTACCTACGAGCAGTACTTC.

The chain carries TRBV11-1 and TRBJ2-5, with 7 nucleotides matching TRBD2. The ends lost 5 bases at V and 5 bases at J; junction bases unmatched: 14. CDR3 length: 16 amino acids. The germline V gene has CDR1 SGHAT and CDR2 FQDESV (reference sequence). The CDR3 sequence is CASSRTGGGPVETQYF. CDR3 DNA sequence: TGTGCCAGCAGCCGAACGGGGGGAGGGCCTGTGGAGACCCAGTACTTC.

The rearrangement uses TRBV19 and TRBJ1-1, with D perhaps TRBD1 (5 bases). Trimming left V 5 bases short and J 1 base short, with 11 bases between. The CDR3 spans 14 residues. Germline-derived CDR1 and CDR2 are LNHDA and SQIVND (reference sequence). CDR3: CASSFEGPNTEAFF. For the CDR3, the DNA is TGTGCCAGTAGTTTCGAGGGGCCGAACACTGAAGCTTTCTTT.

V is TRBV6-5 and J is TRBJ1-1; D call uncertain. V lost 8 bases to trimming and J lost 1 base, with 11 bases between them. CDR3 length: 13 residues. From germline, CDR1 is MNHEY and CDR2 SVGAGI. CDR3 coding DNA: TGTGCCAGCGAGGCGATGAGGAACACTGAAGCTTTCTTT. This sequence encodes CASEAMRNTEAFF.

The J gene is TRBJ1-2, the V gene TRBV5-1; maybe TRBD1 (5 bases). Per the germline V gene, CDR1 is SGHRS and CDR2 is YFSETQ. This CDR3 is 13 amino acids long. The V gene lost 6 bases and the J gene lost 5 bases, with 14 bases spanning the gap. CDR3 sequence: CASTLNQGYGYTF. DNA for the CDR3: TGCGCCAGCACCCTTAACCAGGGATATGGCTACACCTTC.

The table lists this clone with a few counts. This chain joins TRBV4-2 and TRBJ1-1; no firm D call. CDR1 LGHNA and CDR2 YNFKEQ come from the germline V gene. Deletions cut 2 bases from V and 1 base from J, with 8 bases between. This CDR3 is 14 amino acids long. The chain's CDR3 is CASSQTSANTEAFF. The DNA of the CDR3 is TGTGCCAGCAGCCAAACGAGCGCGAACACTGAAGCTTTCTTT.

This clone appeared a single time. Here the CDR3 reads CASSLLRGYGYTF. The CDR3 DNA is TGTGCCAGCAGCCTATTACGGGGCTATGGCTACACCTTC. This chain uses TRBV27 with TRBJ1-2; D is undetermined. V was pared by 6 bases and J by 4 bases, with 12 bases between. Germline values: CDR1 MNHEY, CDR2 SMNVEV (reference sequence). The CDR3 loop spans 13 amino acids.

The chain is built from TRBV12-1 and TRBJ2-2. TRBV12-1 constitutes a pseudogene. This CDR3 has 14 amino acids. CDR3 nucleotides: TGTGCCAGCAGCTTTGATGACCACACCGGGGAGCTGTTTTTT. Protein product: CASSFDDHTGELFF.

The chain joins TRBV7-3 to TRBJ1-2; D unclear. Trimming took 4 bases from V and 8 from J, leaving 20 bases between them. Germline V CDR1 and CDR2: SGHTA, FQGTGA. CDR3 length equals 15 residues. The CDR3, as DNA: TGTGCCAGCAGCTCCGAAGCTTTTCAACAGCTGGGCTACACCTTC. Translated: CASSSEAFQQLGYTF. The full variable domain, rest sourced from reference TRBV7-3 and TRBJ1-2, is GAGVSQTPSNKVTEKGKYVELRCDPISGHTALYWYRQSLGQGPEFLIYFQGTGAADDSGLPNDRFFAVRPEGSVSTLKIQRTERGDSAVYLCASSSEAFQQLGYTFGSGTRLTVV.

The CDR3 DNA is TGTGCCAGCAGTAGGCTAGCGGGAGTCTCTCCAGATACGCAGTATTTT. It translates to CASSRLAGVSPDTQYF. V usage is TRBV27 and J usage is TRBJ2-3; 10 bases are shared with TRBD2. Germline assignment: CDR1 MNHEY and CDR2 SMNVEV (reference sequence). V lost 5 bases, J lost 4 bases, and 9 bases stayed unmatched. The CDR3 totals 16 residues.

This clone was counted once. The gene calls are TRBV28 and TRBJ1-2, with D hard to call. Germline V gene data show CDR1 as MDHEN and CDR2 as SYDVKM. V dropped 5 bases and J dropped 9 bases, with 10 bases sitting between them. The CDR3 loop spans 11 amino acids. CDR3 protein: CASSITVSYTF. The CDR3 region has the DNA TGTGCCAGCAGTATAACAGTTAGCTACACCTTC.

The chain couples TRBV28 to TRBJ2-5; no definite D call. The end of the DNA is better explained by TRBJ2-7, so the J call may be wrong. This CDR3 has 11 amino acids. Germline loops: CDR1 MDHEN, CDR2 SYDVKM. Here the CDR3 DNA reads TGTGCCAGCAGTTTACGGGACGAGCAGTACTTC. Translation gives CASSLRDEQYF.

The chain carries TRBV9 and TRBJ2-5; 10 bases map to TRBD1. The length of the CDR3 is 17 residues. Trimming took 3 bases from V and 3 from J; bases not matched to a gene: 11. CDR1 SGDLS and CDR2 YYNGEE come from the germline V gene. CDR3 sequence (DNA): TGTGCCAGCAGCGGATCCTCGGGACAGGGGTTCGAAGAGACCCAGTACTTC. It encodes CASSGSSGQGFEETQYF.

The V gene is TRBV6-1, the J gene TRBJ1-1, with D tentatively TRBD1 (5 bases). Trimming cost V 2 bases and J 2 bases, with 6 bases left between them. The CDR3 contains 13 residues. Germline V lookup: CDR1 MNHNS, CDR2 SASEGT. This chain's CDR3 is CASSERDNTEAFF. Written as DNA, the CDR3 is TGTGCCAGCAGTGAAAGGGACAACACTGAAGCTTTCTTT.

The CDR3 bases are TGTGCCAGCAGCCTGGACAGCTCTTATCAGCCCCAGCATTTT. It codes for CASSLDSSYQPQHF. This sequence joins TRBV11-2 and TRBJ1-5; possibly TRBD1 for D (6 bases). Trimming left V 5 bases short and J 5 bases short, with 13 bases between. The length of the CDR3 is 14 residues. CDR1 and CDR2 (germline): SGHAT, FQNNGV. The entire variable domain, with the rest obtained from reference TRBV11-2 and TRBJ1-5, is as follows: EAGVAQSPRYKIIEKRQSVAFWCNPISGHATLYWYQQILGQGPKLLIQFQNNGVVDDSQLPKDRFSAERLKGVDSTLKIQPAKLEDSAVYLCASSLDSSYQPQHFGDGTRLSIL.

The rearrangement uses TRBV29-1 and TRBJ1-1, with D possibly matching TRBD1 (5 bases). The CDR3 extends over 15 amino acids. Per germline, CDR1 SQVTM and CDR2 ANQGSEA. Trimming shortened V by 4 bases and J by 1 base, and 16 bases separated the two germline ends. The CDR3 coding sequence is TGCAGCGTTGCCTACTACGGACAAACGAACACTGAAGCTTTCTTT. Encoded protein: CSVAYYGQTNTEAFF.

The chain carries TRBV4-2 and TRBJ2-3; 9 positions match TRBD2. V shed 1 base and J 0 bases; nucleotides not matched to a gene: 11. The germline V gene encodes CDR1 LGHNA and CDR2 YNFKEQ. This CDR3 comprises 19 residues. In DNA, the CDR3 is TGTGCCAGCAGCCAAGTCCAGCCACTAGCGGGTACTAGCACAGATACGCAGTATTTT. Protein sequence: CASSQVQPLAGTSTDTQYF.

The V gene is TRBV6-1, the J gene TRBJ1-4, with a weak D call TRBD1 (6 bases). Trimming pared 3 bases from V and 7 bases from J, leaving 15 bases between. In germline, CDR1 is MNHNS, CDR2 SASEGT. CDR3 length: 15 amino acids. The CDR3 DNA follows: TGTGCCAGCAGTGAGAGGGGGAGGGTAGGTGAAAAACTGTTTTTT. Translated: CASSERGRVGEKLFF.

The rearrangement uses TRBV30 and TRBJ1-1; possibly TRBD1 for D (5 bases). The V end was cut by 4 bases, the J end by 11 bases, with 14 bases between. This CDR3 has 11 amino acids. Germline lookup yields CDR1 GTSNPN and CDR2 SVGIG (reference sequence). The CDR3 DNA reads TGTGCCTGGAAAGTAGGGGCGCGGGCTTTCTTT. Amino acids: CAWKVGARAFF.

The J gene is TRBJ2-2, the V gene TRBV19; 7 bases map to TRBD1. Germline lookup yields CDR1 LNHDA and CDR2 SQIVND (reference sequence). Trimming at V came to 5 bases and at J to 2 bases, leaving 5 bases not matched to a gene. The CDR3 contains 15 residues. In nucleotides, the CDR3 is TGTGCCAGTAGTCTCCGACAGGGTAACACCGGGGAGCTGTTTTTT. Translating gives CASSLRQGNTGELFF. Looking up the rest from reference TRBV19 and TRBJ2-2 gives the full variable domain: DGGITQSPKYLFRKEGQNVTLSCEQNLNHDAMYWYRQDPGQGLRLIYYSQIVNDFQKGDIAEGYSVSREKKESFPLTVTSAQKNPTAFYLCASSLRQGNTGELFFGEGSRLTVL.

The gene calls are TRBV9 and TRBJ2-1, with D uncertain. Germline V gives CDR1 SGDLS, CDR2 YYNGEE. This CDR3 has 14 amino acids. The V and J ends lost 1 base and 6 bases respectively, with 11 bases between them. As DNA, the CDR3 is TGTGCCAGCAGCGTAAGGGTAGGACCCAATGAGCAGTTCTTC. It encodes CASSVRVGPNEQFF.

The genes are TRBV5-1 and TRBJ2-5, with 10 bases aligning to TRBD1. The germline gives CDR1 SGHRS, CDR2 YFSETQ. V gave up 4 bases and J gave up 5 bases; unmatched junction bases: 11. This CDR3 has 16 amino acids. CDR3 region: CASSKTIRTGGETQYF. The DNA for the CDR3 is TGCGCCAGCAGCAAAACCATCCGGACAGGGGGGGAGACCCAGTACTTC.

This sequence joins TRBV9 and TRBJ2-3, with TRBD2 matching 7 bases. J lost 1 base, V lost 1 base, and 3 bases had no gene match. The V gene's germline CDR1 is SGDLS and CDR2 YYNGEE. The CDR3 loop spans 15 amino acids. The CDR3 is CASSVTLAGTDTQYF. Here the CDR3 DNA reads TGTGCCAGCAGCGTAACTCTAGCGGGCACAGATACGCAGTATTTT.

The chain recombines TRBV5-1 with TRBJ1-6; D is undetermined. The CDR3 sequence is 16 residues long. V was trimmed by 0 bases and J by 7 bases, leaving 14 bases between them. Germline V gives CDR1 SGHRS, CDR2 YFSETQ. The CDR3 DNA follows: TGCGCCAGCAGCTTGGAGCCAGCCAGCCCCAATTCACCCCTCCACTTT. Amino acid sequence: CASSLEPASPNSPLHF.

The chain combines TRBV27 with TRBJ2-7; possible D gene TRBD2, 7 bases. Germline loops: CDR1 MNHEY, CDR2 SMNVEV (reference sequence). There are 14 residues in the CDR3. V dropped 5 bases and J dropped 2 bases, with 13 bases sitting between them. The CDR3 reads CASSLTGRAYEQYF. DNA for the CDR3: TGTGCCAGCAGTCTAACAGGGAGGGCCTACGAGCAGTACTTC.

The CDR3 DNA sequence: TGTGCCACCAGCAGAGGACAGGCTCAAGAGACCCAGTACTTC. This translates into CATSRGQAQETQYF. The V call is TRBV15, the J call TRBJ2-5; D possibly corresponds to TRBD1 (6 bases). The V and J ends lost 1 base and 2 bases respectively, with 8 bases between them. The V gene's germline CDR1 is LNHNV and CDR2 YYDKDF (reference sequence). The CDR3 is 14 residues long. The whole variable domain, filled in from reference TRBV15 and TRBJ2-5, reads DAMVIQNPRYQVTQFGKPVTLSCSQTLNHNVMYWYQQKSSQAPKLLFHYYDKDFNNEADTPDNFQSRRPNTSFCFLDIRSPGLGDTAMYLCATSRGQAQETQYFGPGTRLLVL.

For this clone: The junction departs from germline at one end; a sequencing error may be responsible. The gene calls are TRBV18 and TRBJ2-7; D tentatively reads TRBD1 or TRBD2 (6 bases each). CDR3 length: 12 amino acids. CDR1 is KGHSH, CDR2 LQKENI, per germline. CDR3 nucleotide sequence: TGTGCCAGCTCACCCCCGAGGGGGGAGCGGTACTTC. It specifies CASSPPRGERYF.